The 10 T cell receptor beta chains given below trace back to one sample, sequenced in a study of regulatory T cells in long-lasting Graves disease. iRepertoire HTBI primers and Arm-PCR of CDR3 regions built TCR beta libraries. TCRdb independently ran MiXCR on the multiplex PCR reads; one entry per CDR3 protein. There are 350,000 to 450,000 distinct CDR3 sequences in the sample; 20% to 25% occur only once, and approximately 14% lies in the top ten. Described time point: persistent/refractory GD, antithyroid drugs over 5 years with positive TRAb. PBMC RNA was the source of the TCR library. The specimen was peripheral blood mononuclear cells (PBMCs), collected when the disease was refractory, from a patient treated with antithyroid drugs. Receptors were obtained from a female donor with Graves disease.

J is TRBJ2-1 and V is TRBV25-1; 8 bases align to TRBD2. Trimming took 3 bases from V and 3 from J; bases not matched to a gene: 4. CDR1 and CDR2 from the germline V gene are MGHDK and SYGVNS. The CDR3 has 15 amino acids. CDR3 sequence: CASSEVAGNYNEQFF. In DNA, the CDR3 is TGTGCCAGCAGTGAGGTAGCGGGAAACTACAATGAGCAGTTCTTC.

This clonotype appeared once. V gene TRBV20-1 combines with J gene TRBJ2-1; D is perhaps TRBD1 or TRBD2 (5 bases each). Germline CDR1 reads DFQATT; CDR2 reads SNEGSKA (reference sequence). Trimming removed 5 bases at V and 0 bases at J, with 11 bases between. The CDR3 totals 14 residues. As DNA, the CDR3 is TGCAGTGCTGGGGCGGGCAGCTCCTACAATGAGCAGTTCTTC. Protein product: CSAGAGSSYNEQFF.

The chain carries TRBV18 and TRBJ1-1; 8 bases agree with TRBD1. This CDR3 is built from 16 residues. V was pared by 5 bases and J by 4 bases, with 12 bases of the junction left unmatched. In germline, CDR1 is KGHSH, CDR2 LQKENI. CDR3 residues: CASSAEQGARSTEAFF. The CDR3 region has the DNA TGTGCCAGCTCAGCAGAGCAGGGGGCGCGGAGCACTGAAGCTTTCTTT.

In this sample, this clonotype turned up a few times. V and J are TRBV27 and TRBJ1-1, with unresolved D. The V end lost 5 bases, the J end lost 0 bases, and 13 bases lay between the germline ends. Germline-derived CDR1 and CDR2 are MNHEY and SMNVEV (reference sequence). The CDR3 sequence is 15 residues long. For the CDR3, the DNA is TGTGCCAGCAGTCCGTATTTGACGGTGAACACTGAAGCTTTCTTT. Translating it yields CASSPYLTVNTEAFF.

V and J are TRBV20-1 and TRBJ2-3; 11 positions agree with TRBD2. CDR1 is DFQATT, CDR2 SNEGSKA, per germline (reference sequence). V shed 2 bases, J shed 6 bases, and the junction held 4 bases outside the gene matches. The CDR3 loop spans 14 amino acids. CDR3 sequence reads: CSARSASGRDTQYF. CDR3 bases: TGCAGTGCTAGATCTGCTAGCGGGAGGGATACGCAGTATTTT.

For the CDR3, the DNA is TGTGCCAGCAGTTACTCGAAAGCTTACGAGCAGTACTTC. Translated, it gives CASSYSKAYEQYF. This rearrangement joins TRBV6-5 to TRBJ2-7; unclear D gene. CDR3 length: 13 residues. The germline V gene encodes CDR1 MNHEY and CDR2 SVGAGI. V was trimmed by 0 bases and J by 4 bases, leaving 7 bases between them.

There are a few counts of this clonotype. The chain links TRBV28 to TRBJ2-5; D perhaps matches TRBD2 (6 bases). This CDR3 has 13 amino acids. The germline CDR1 and CDR2 sequences are MDHEN and SYDVKM. Trimming took off 8 bases at V and 2 bases at J, with 12 bases between the two ends. CDR3 DNA: TGTGCCAGCGGAGGGATTTATCAAGAGACCCAGTACTTC. It specifies CASGGIYQETQYF.

The chain has TRBV7-9 and TRBJ2-7, with 11 bases fitting TRBD2. The germline V gene encodes CDR1 SEHNR and CDR2 FQNEAQ (reference sequence). This CDR3 spans 15 amino acids. The J segment lost 2 bases and the V segment lost 5 bases, leaving 5 bases of the junction unmatched. This chain's CDR3 is CASSRGLAVAYEQYF. The DNA for the CDR3 is TGTGCCAGCAGCCGGGGACTAGCGGTTGCCTACGAGCAGTACTTC.

This clonotype came up many times. The junction shows a germline mismatch at one end, possibly a read error. The J gene is TRBJ2-5, the V gene TRBV28; TRBD2 matches 9 bases. Germline CDR1 is MDHEN and CDR2 is SYDVKM. This CDR3 has 16 amino acids. CDR3 DNA sequence: TGTGCCAGCAGTCCACAGCGTGCTAGCGGGACCCGATTGTTGTCCTTC. It translates to CASSPQRASGTRLLSF.

V is TRBV11-1 and J is TRBJ2-7, with a tentative D call TRBD1 (5 bases). The CDR3 is made up of 15 amino acids. The germline CDR1 and CDR2 sequences are SGHAT and FQDESV (reference sequence). Trimming left V 3 bases short and J 2 bases short, with 14 bases between. The CDR3 loop reads CASSFRPLTAYEQYF. The CDR3 coding sequence is TGTGCCAGCAGCTTTCGCCCTTTGACAGCCTACGAGCAGTACTTC.